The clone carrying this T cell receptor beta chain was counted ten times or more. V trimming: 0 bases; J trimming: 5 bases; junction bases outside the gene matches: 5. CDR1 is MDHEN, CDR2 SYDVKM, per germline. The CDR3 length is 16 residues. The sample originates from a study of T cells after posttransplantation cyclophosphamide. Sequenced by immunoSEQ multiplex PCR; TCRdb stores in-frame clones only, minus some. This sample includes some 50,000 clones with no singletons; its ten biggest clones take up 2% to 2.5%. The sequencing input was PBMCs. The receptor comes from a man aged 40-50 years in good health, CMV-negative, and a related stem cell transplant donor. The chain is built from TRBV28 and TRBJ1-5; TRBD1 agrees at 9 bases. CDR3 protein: CASSLWRRTGDQPQHF. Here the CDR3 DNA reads TGTGCCAGCAGTTTATGGCGTCGGACAGGGGATCAGCCCCAGCATTTT.